This entry lists 2 T cell receptor beta chains sequenced from one sample in a study of blood T cell repertoires in COVID-19. The data were produced by immunoSEQ multiplex PCR, yet TCRdb's version contains in-frame clones alone and is incomplete. This table has roughly 110,000 clones, approximately 80% appearing once. The sample consisted of peripheral blood. These receptors were collected from a man in his 70s with acute or convalescent COVID-19.

This chain connects TRBV19 to TRBJ1-5; D might be TRBD1 (6 bases). CDR3 length: 17 residues. Germline V gene data show CDR1 as LNHDA and CDR2 as SQIVND (reference sequence). The germline V and J ends were trimmed by 6 bases and 4 bases, with 22 bases remaining between them. CDR3 sequence reads: CASSRVTGGGLNQPQHF. The CDR3 DNA sequence: TGTGCCAGTAGCCGTGTGACGGGGGGCGGCCTAAATCAGCCCCAGCATTTT.

The chain joins TRBV2 to TRBJ2-7, with 10 bases identical to TRBD2. The length of the CDR3 is 17 residues. Germline CDR1 is SNHLY and CDR2 is FYNNEI. V gave up 0 bases and J gave up 5 bases; unmatched junction bases: 10. CDR3 sequence: CASSEARASGGWDEQYF. In DNA form, the CDR3 reads TGTGCCAGCAGTGAAGCGAGGGCTAGCGGGGGCTGGGACGAGCAGTACTTC.